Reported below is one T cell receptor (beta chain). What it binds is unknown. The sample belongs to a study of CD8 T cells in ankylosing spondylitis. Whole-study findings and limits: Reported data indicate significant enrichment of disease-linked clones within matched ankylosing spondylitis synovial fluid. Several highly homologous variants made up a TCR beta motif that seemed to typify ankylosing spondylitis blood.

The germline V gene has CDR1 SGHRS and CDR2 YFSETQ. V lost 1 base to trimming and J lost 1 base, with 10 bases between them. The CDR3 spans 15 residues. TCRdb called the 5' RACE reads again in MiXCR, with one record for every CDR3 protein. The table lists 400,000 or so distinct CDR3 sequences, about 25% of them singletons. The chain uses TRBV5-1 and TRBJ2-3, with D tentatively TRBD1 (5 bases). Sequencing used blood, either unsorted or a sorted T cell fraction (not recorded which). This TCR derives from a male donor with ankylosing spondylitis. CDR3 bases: TGCGCCAGCAGCTTGTCTGGACACCGCACAGATACGCAGTATTTT. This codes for CASSLSGHRTDTQYF.